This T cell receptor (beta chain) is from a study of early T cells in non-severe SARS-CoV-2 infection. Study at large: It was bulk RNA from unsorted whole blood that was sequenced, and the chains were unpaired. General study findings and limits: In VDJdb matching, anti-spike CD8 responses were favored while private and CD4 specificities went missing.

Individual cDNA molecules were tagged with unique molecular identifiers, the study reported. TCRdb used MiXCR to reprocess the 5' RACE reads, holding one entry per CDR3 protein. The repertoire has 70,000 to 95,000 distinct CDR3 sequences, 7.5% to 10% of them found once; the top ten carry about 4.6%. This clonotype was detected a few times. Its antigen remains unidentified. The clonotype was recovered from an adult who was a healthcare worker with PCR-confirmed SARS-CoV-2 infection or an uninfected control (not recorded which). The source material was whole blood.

CDR3 bases: TGTGCCAGCAGCTGGGGACTAGCGGGACGCACCGGGGAGCTGTTTTTT. It yields the protein CASSWGLAGRTGELFF. This chain connects TRBV5-5 to TRBJ2-2, with 13 bases matching TRBD2. The CDR3 loop spans 16 amino acids. Germline CDR1 is SGHKS and CDR2 is YYEKEE (reference sequence). V lost 3 bases to trimming and J lost 4 bases; unmatched junction nucleotides: 3. Using reference TRBV5-5 and TRBJ2-2 for the parts outside the CDR3, the full variable domain is DAGVTQSPTHLIKTRGQQVTLRCSPISGHKSVSWYQQVLGQGPQFIFQYYEKEERGRGNFPDRFSARQFPNYSSELNVNALLLGDSALYLCASSWGLAGRTGELFFGEGSRLTVL.